A single sample gave rise to the 29 T cell receptor beta chains below, sequenced in a study of CD8 T cells in Susac syndrome. RNA, at about 0.5 to 1 ug, was reverse transcribed with random hexamers. TCRdb re-called the immunoSEQ multiplex PCR reads through MiXCR, storing one row per CDR3 protein. Among some 200,000 distinct CDR3 sequences, approximately 94% were seen once, and the ten largest hold 0.1%. Material for sequencing was CD4+ T cells from PBMCs. These receptors were obtained from a human donor in good health.

The chain joins TRBV3-1 to TRBJ1-5; 7 bases are shared with TRBD1. The CDR3 extends over 15 amino acids. V was clipped by 0 bases and J by 7 bases; unmatched bases: 6. Per germline, CDR1 LGHDT and CDR2 YNNKEL (reference sequence). The DNA for the CDR3 is TGTGCCAGCAGCCAAGATAGGAGGGGGCCACAGCCCCAGCATTTT. It yields the protein CASSQDRRGPQPQHF.

The V and J genes are TRBV21-1 and TRBJ2-4; the table's D call TRBD1 went unverified against the DNA. TRBV21-1 is given as a pseudogene. This CDR3 is built from 14 residues. The DNA of the CDR3 is TGTGCCAGCACCTTCTCGGCCGGGGAAGCCATTCAGTACTTC. Amino acids: CASTFSAGEAIQYF.

The chain joins TRBV15 to TRBJ2-5, with 10 bases aligning to TRBD1. Germline V gene data show CDR1 as LNHNV and CDR2 as YYDKDF (reference sequence). The CDR3 runs 16 residues. Unmatched junction bases numbered 9, after V lost 3 bases and J lost 5 bases. Here the CDR3 DNA reads TGTGCCACCAGCAGGTCACTGACAGGGGGCCCGGAGACCCAGTACTTC. This translates into CATSRSLTGGPETQYF.

The J gene is TRBJ2-1, the V gene TRBV11-2; 7 bases map to TRBD2. The CDR3 is made up of 14 amino acids. Germline V gene sequence: CDR1 SGHAT, CDR2 FQNNGV. V trimming: 1 base; J trimming: 6 bases; junction bases outside the gene matches: 3. In nucleotides, the CDR3 is TGTGCCAGCAGCTTAGGCGGGAGATTCAATGAGCAGTTCTTC. This codes for CASSLGGRFNEQFF.

The chain is built from TRBV20-1 and TRBJ2-1; perhaps D is TRBD1 or TRBD2 (5 bases each). Germline lookup yields CDR1 DFQATT and CDR2 SNEGSKA (reference sequence). There are 13 residues in the CDR3. Deletions cut 6 bases from V and 5 bases from J, with 14 bases between. For the CDR3, the DNA is TGCAGTGCCCCTGGGACCGGAAACAATGAGCAGTTCTTC. It translates to CSAPGTGNNEQFF.

This chain joins TRBV30 and TRBJ1-1; the D is unclear. Germline assignment: CDR1 GTSNPN and CDR2 SVGIG (reference sequence). There are 13 residues in the CDR3. V was cut by 2 bases and J by 3 bases, with 10 bases left in between. The CDR3: CAWSTERDTEAFF. The DNA for the CDR3 is TGTGCCTGGAGTACTGAGAGGGACACTGAAGCTTTCTTT.

The chain links TRBV20-1 to TRBJ2-1, with D maybe TRBD1 (5 bases). CDR1 is DFQATT and CDR2 is SNEGSKA in the germline V gene (reference sequence). Deletions cut 6 bases from V and 8 bases from J, with 11 bases between. This CDR3 comprises 11 residues. The CDR3 DNA sequence: TGCAGTGCGAGGACACTTCATGAGCAGTTCTTC. Amino acid sequence: CSARTLHEQFF.

This rearrangement joins TRBV4-3 to TRBJ1-1, with unresolved D. Germline-derived CDR1 and CDR2 are LGHNA and YSLEER. The CDR3 is made up of 16 amino acids. The V end was cut by 0 bases, the J end by 0 bases, with 11 bases between. The DNA for the CDR3 is TGCGCCAGCAGCCAAGATTCGTTTCTCGTGAACACTGAAGCTTTCTTT. Translating gives CASSQDSFLVNTEAFF.

The chain links TRBV20-1 to TRBJ1-4; TRBD1 is a possible D gene (5 bases). The CDR3 length is 13 residues. Per the germline V gene, CDR1 is DFQATT and CDR2 is SNEGSKA (reference sequence). V gave up 7 bases and J gave up 8 bases, with 17 bases separating them. The DNA for the CDR3 is TGCAGTGGGCAGGGACCCTCCAGGGAAAAACTGTTTTTT. This gives the protein CSGQGPSREKLFF.

The chain links TRBV11-1 to TRBJ2-1, with a tentative D call TRBD2 (5 bases). The germline gives CDR1 SGHAT, CDR2 FQDESV (reference sequence). Trimming stripped 1 base from V and 4 bases from J, with 8 bases between. This CDR3 contains 14 residues. The CDR3 region has the DNA TGTGCCAGCAGCTTAGGGAGGAATTACAATGAGCAGTTCTTC. The encoded protein is CASSLGRNYNEQFF.

This chain connects TRBV3-1 to TRBJ1-4, with unresolved D. The V gene's germline CDR1 is LGHDT and CDR2 YNNKEL (reference sequence). V was trimmed by 4 bases and J by 5 bases, leaving 8 bases between them. This CDR3 is 13 amino acids long. CDR3 sequence (DNA): TGTGCCAGCAGCCCTGGAACGAATGAAAAACTGTTTTTT. Protein: CASSPGTNEKLFF.

V usage is TRBV12-3 or TRBV12-4 and J usage is TRBJ2-7; 9 bases align to TRBD1. The CDR3 is made up of 15 amino acids. With 7 bases clipped from V and 4 bases from J, the junction kept 11 bases outside the gene matches. The CDR3 reads CASNPSGQGYYEQYF. CDR3 sequence (DNA): TGTGCCAGCAACCCTTCGGGACAGGGATATTACGAGCAGTACTTC.

The chain combines TRBV19 with TRBJ1-2; no definite D call. V lost 3 bases and J lost 2, with 13 bases in between. Per the germline V gene, CDR1 is LNHDA and CDR2 is SQIVND (reference sequence). CDR3 length: 15 residues. The CDR3 loop is CASSILSRINYGYTF. CDR3 sequence (DNA): TGTGCCAGTAGTATCTTGTCCAGGATAAACTATGGCTACACCTTC.

Here the CDR3 DNA reads TGTGCCAGCAGCGTAGGTAACCTAGCCAAAAACATTCAGTACTTC. Translation gives CASSVGNLAKNIQYF. The rearrangement joins TRBV9 to TRBJ2-4, with D hard to call. In germline, CDR1 is SGDLS, CDR2 YYNGEE. Trimming cost V 0 bases and J 0 bases, with 7 bases left between them. The CDR3 covers 15 residues.

This clonotype appeared a single time. The rearrangement uses TRBV20-1 and TRBJ2-1; maybe TRBD1 (5 bases). Between the trimmed V and J ends, which lost 0 bases and 4 bases, there was a span of 13 bases. From germline, CDR1 is DFQATT and CDR2 SNEGSKA (reference sequence). The CDR3 totals 15 residues. The chain's CDR3 is CSARDAQDNYNEQFF. CDR3 nucleotides: TGCAGTGCTAGAGATGCACAGGATAATTACAATGAGCAGTTCTTC.

This clonotype was seen only a few times. One end of the junction is discordant with germline, which a read error may explain. The chain is built from TRBV29-1 and TRBJ2-4; 11 nucleotides line up with TRBD2. In germline, CDR1 is SQVTM, CDR2 ANQGSEA. This CDR3 has 13 residues. In DNA form, the CDR3 reads TGCAGCGTTCGTCTAGCGGGAGGTGACATTCAGTATTTC. Translation gives CSVRLAGGDIQYF.

With regard to this clonotype: A junction boundary mismatches the germline segment, possibly from a read error. The chain is built from TRBV3-1 and TRBJ2-1; the match to TRBD1 covers 9 bases. The CDR3 is made up of 14 amino acids. Germline CDR1 LGHDT, CDR2 YNNKEL (reference sequence). CDR3 residues: CASSGQGSFNEQFF. The CDR3 nucleotides read TGTGCCAGCAGCGGACAGGGGTCCTTCAATGAGCAGTTCTTC.

The chain recombines TRBV14 with TRBJ2-1, with D perhaps matching TRBD1 (5 bases). CDR1 is SGHDN and CDR2 is FVKESK in the germline V gene. The CDR3 is made up of 13 amino acids. Trimming removed 4 bases from V and 10 bases from J, with 14 bases in between. The CDR3 DNA follows: TGTGCCAGCAGCCCCGACAGTCGCCGGGAGCAGTTCTTC. It encodes CASSPDSRREQFF.

The rearrangement links TRBV20-1 to TRBJ2-7; TRBD2 is a possible D gene (5 bases). The V gene lost 6 bases and the J gene lost 0 bases, with 18 bases spanning the gap. The CDR3 totals 15 residues. The V gene's germline CDR1 is DFQATT and CDR2 SNEGSKA (reference sequence). The CDR3 sequence is CSAHSPRSGSYEQYF. CDR3 bases: TGCAGTGCCCACAGTCCCAGAAGCGGCTCCTACGAGCAGTACTTC.

This chain links TRBV27 with TRBJ2-1, with TRBD2 identical over 10 bases. V was pared by 9 bases and J by 3 bases, with 2 bases of the junction left unmatched. The CDR3 length is 13 residues. Germline-derived CDR1 and CDR2 are MNHEY and SMNVEV (reference sequence). CDR3 sequence: CASSGRYYNEQFF. CDR3 DNA sequence: TGTGCCAGTAGCGGGAGGTACTACAATGAGCAGTTCTTC.

The chain has TRBV7-2 and TRBJ2-5; 8 bases are a match to TRBD2. J was trimmed by 3 bases and V by 4 bases; bases with no gene match: 4. The CDR3 consists of 14 residues. Germline V gives CDR1 SGHTA, CDR2 FQGNSA. The CDR3 coding sequence is TGTGCCAGCAGCTCCACTAGCGGCAAAGAGACCCAGTACTTC. Protein: CASSSTSGKETQYF.

The chain couples TRBV7-2 to TRBJ2-1; 7 nucleotides align to TRBD2. Looked up from germline, CDR1 is SGHTA and CDR2 is FQGNSA. The V and J ends lost 2 bases and 5 bases, in that order; junction bases with no gene match: 6. The CDR3 totals 15 residues. The CDR3 coding sequence is TGTGCCAGCAGCTTACTGCTAGCGGCTAACAATGAGCAGTTCTTC. It codes for CASSLLLAANNEQFF.

The rearrangement uses TRBV19 and TRBJ2-6; D remains unclear. CDR3 size: 18 residues. The V end was cut by 7 bases, the J end by 4 bases, with 23 bases between. The germline V gene encodes CDR1 LNHDA and CDR2 SQIVND (reference sequence). CDR3: CASTRTSNWAPGANVLTF. CDR3 nucleotide sequence: TGTGCCAGTACCCGCACGTCTAACTGGGCGCCCGGGGCCAACGTCCTGACTTTC. Full variable domain (remainder filled in from reference TRBV19 and TRBJ2-6): DGGITQSPKYLFRKEGQNVTLSCEQNLNHDAMYWYRQDPGQGLRLIYYSQIVNDFQKGDIAEGYSVSREKKESFPLTVTSAQKNPTAFYLCASTRTSNWAPGANVLTFGAGSRLTVL.

The V call is TRBV15, the J call TRBJ2-1; possibly TRBD1 or TRBD2 for D (5 bases each). The V gene lost 3 bases and the J gene lost 2 bases, with 11 bases spanning the gap. Per the germline V gene, CDR1 is LNHNV and CDR2 is YYDKDF (reference sequence). This CDR3 has 15 amino acids. The CDR3 region has the DNA TGTGCCACCAGCAGTCGGGGACCCACCTACAATGAGCAGTTCTTC. This encodes CATSSRGPTYNEQFF.

V gene TRBV30 combines with J gene TRBJ2-7; the D gene could be TRBD1 or TRBD2 (5 bases each). Per germline, CDR1 GTSNPN and CDR2 SVGIG (reference sequence). Trimming took 3 bases from V and 4 from J, leaving 7 bases between them. CDR3 length: 11 amino acids. The CDR3 reads CAWSGAYEQYF. CDR3 DNA: TGTGCCTGGAGCGGGGCTTACGAGCAGTACTTC.

CDR3 in amino acids: CASSYRQPSGANVLTF. The CDR3 DNA reads as TGTGCCAGCAGTTACAGACAGCCCTCTGGGGCCAACGTCCTGACTTTC. The chain joins TRBV6-5 to TRBJ2-6, with D maybe TRBD1 (5 bases). V was pared by 2 bases and J by 0 bases, with 8 bases between. In germline, CDR1 is MNHEY, CDR2 SVGAGI. This CDR3 is 16 amino acids long.

The chain uses TRBV4-2 and TRBJ2-1; 9 nucleotides line up with TRBD2. CDR3 length equals 14 residues. Trimming took 4 bases from V and 9 from J; bases not matched to a gene: 7. In germline, CDR1 is LGHNA, CDR2 YNFKEQ. The CDR3 spells CASSPIAGDGEQFF. The DNA of the CDR3 is TGTGCCAGCAGCCCTATAGCGGGAGATGGTGAGCAGTTCTTC.

The chain recombines TRBV25-1 with TRBJ2-1, with 9 bases that match TRBD2. This CDR3 contains 16 residues. Trimming cost V 4 bases and J 6 bases; bases outside gene matches: 10. In germline, CDR1 is MGHDK, CDR2 SYGVNS. The CDR3 DNA follows: TGTGCCAGCAGTGTTTCAGGCGGGAGGGGCGTCAATGAGCAGTTCTTC. Protein sequence: CASSVSGGRGVNEQFF.

This clonotype appeared a few times. The rearrangement uses TRBV29-1 and TRBJ2-6; D not certain. From germline, CDR1 is SQVTM and CDR2 ANQGSEA. The CDR3 totals 13 residues. The germline V and J ends were trimmed by 4 bases and 0 bases, with 4 bases remaining between them. The CDR3 coding sequence is TGCAGCGTTGGTAGCTCTGGGGCCAACGTCCTGACTTTC. Translating it yields CSVGSSGANVLTF.